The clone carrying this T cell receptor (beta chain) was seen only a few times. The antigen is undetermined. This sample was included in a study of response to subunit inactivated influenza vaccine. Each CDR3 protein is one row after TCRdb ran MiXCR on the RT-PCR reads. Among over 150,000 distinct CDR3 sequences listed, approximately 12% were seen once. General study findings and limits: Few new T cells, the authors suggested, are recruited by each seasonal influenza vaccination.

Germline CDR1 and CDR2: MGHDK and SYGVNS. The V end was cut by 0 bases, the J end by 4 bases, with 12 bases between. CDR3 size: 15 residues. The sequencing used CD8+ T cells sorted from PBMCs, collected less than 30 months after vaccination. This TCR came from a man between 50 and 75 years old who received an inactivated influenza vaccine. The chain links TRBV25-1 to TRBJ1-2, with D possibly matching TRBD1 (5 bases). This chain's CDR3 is CASSEYMAGSYGYTF. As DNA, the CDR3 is TGTGCCAGCAGTGAATATATGGCAGGGAGCTATGGCTACACCTTC.